A selection of T cell receptor beta chains follows, all from one sample in a study of T cell repertoires in cytomegalovirus infection. TCRdb re-analysed the reads in MiXCR, keeping a single row per CDR3 protein. The sample has a few hundred thousand distinct CDR3 sequences; under 45% are singletons. These receptors' antigens are unknown. The sample here was cultured PBMCs, taken from culture after CMV antigen stimulation. The receptor source for this set is a human donor in good health (CMV status not recorded). Some clones in this sample may be carry-over from other donors' samples. The CDR3 runs from the conserved cysteine through the conserved F or W. Fields, in order: CDR3 length, V gene, CDR3 protein.

16 | TRBV5-4 | CASSFRLAGDTDTQYF
13 | TRBV6-5 | CASSYGLIDWLFF
15 | TRBV7-9 | CASSLWGDSSYEQYF
13 | TRBV7-2 | CASSFGRNSEQYF
13 | TRBV19 | CASRGRVQETQYF
16 | TRBV6-5 | CASSYSSQGGNSPLHF
13 | TRBV7-2 | CASSFREAEGYTF
16 | TRBV11-2 | CASSLLPSTGNYGYTF
14 | TRBV19 | CASSAGRTTDTQYF
16 | TRBV7-2 | CASSPTRGVKASEQFF
17 | TRBV14 | CASSQDFGGSYNSPLHF
15 | TRBV7-2 | CASSFDRGEGEKLFF
14 | TRBV2 | CASNSDRNGATQYF
15 | TRBV4-3 | CASSQDVLAFASFYF
15 | TRBV4-1 | CASSQPTGRTGELFF
16 | TRBV10-3 | CAISFEAADMAGELFF
12 | TRBV20-1 | CSALGGNTEAFF
14 | TRBV5-5 | CASSLLAGDYEQYF
15 | TRBV19 | CASRTGGLWNQPQHF
15 | TRBV11-3 | CASSPTGTKYNEQFF
13 | TRBV27 | CASGQGYQETQYF
16 | TRBV7-2 | CASSLVASGDGDTQYF
14 | TRBV4-2 | CASSQDGRGQKAFF
16 | TRBV7-2 | CASSSTYTGLNYGYTF
16 | TRBV28 | CASSDASGRSYNEQFF
13 | TRBV5-3 | CASSRKTGETQYF
12 | TRBV7-2 | CASSPQAYEQYF
14 | TRBV7-9 | CASSQFRGANVLTF
14 | TRBV2 | CASTRTGVGTEAFF
13 | TRBV12-3/TRBV12-4 | CASSLGRINGYTF
14 | TRBV7-9 | CASSVTGGQETQYF
12 | TRBV11-2 | CASSLDRIEAFF
14 | TRBV7-8 | CASSSSGGRETQYF
15 | TRBV12-3/TRBV12-4 | CATTNYYGGVNEQFF
13 | TRBV28 | CATRRQGAYEQYF
16 | TRBV7-2 | CASSLAIRELGNEQFF
16 | TRBV10-3 | CAISESGVRGREKLFF
13 | TRBV20-1 | CSATSGTLYEQYF
17 | TRBV12-3/TRBV12-4 | CASSSSSVYVSTDTQYF
16 | TRBV7-6 | CASSNPGTGSYNEQFF
14 | TRBV6-2/TRBV6-3 | CASTETSGALKQYF
15 | TRBV28 | CASRTQGSWTGELFF
15 | TRBV24-1 | CATSAGQFYTGELFF
13 | TRBV15 | CATSRDRQDEQYF
13 | TRBV6-2/TRBV6-3 | CASSLITGYWQFF
19 | TRBV7-8 | CASSLGGLRDYDRVNEQFF
16 | TRBV7-8 | CASSLVPGAGTDTQYF
15 | TRBV7-2 | CASSQTGSGANVLTF
14 | TRBV28 | CASSVTGQTYEQYF
14 | TRBV11-2 | CASSFAYTTDTQYF
17 | TRBV20-1 | CSAKGQGAGLGDTEAFF
14 | TRBV19 | CASSIRKGTNEQYF